This T cell receptor beta chain was sequenced during a study of cytomegalovirus exposure and HLA in healthy donors. PCR involved 60 Vbeta and 13 Jbeta primers. Only in-frame clones appear in the TCRdb table, and some are missing; sequencing was by immunoSEQ multiplex PCR. The data show 200,000 to 250,000 clones, over 75% seen once. Specimen: PBMCs. The TCR was taken from a human donor in good health.

This chain's CDR3 is CASSASDSWMETQYF. The CDR3 DNA is TGTGCCAGCAGCGCGTCGGACAGCTGGATGGAGACCCAGTACTTC. This rearrangement joins TRBV7-3 to TRBJ2-5; D perhaps matches TRBD1 (6 bases). Per the germline V gene, CDR1 is SGHTA and CDR2 is FQGTGA. Trimming left V 5 bases short and J 5 bases short, with 18 bases between. There are 15 residues in the CDR3.